This T cell receptor (beta chain) was recorded in a study of blood T cell repertoires in COVID-19. As for the study in general: The cDNA or gDNA used as material had been derived from T cells, B-cell-depleted T cells, or PBMCs.

This CDR3 spans 16 amino acids. The V gene's germline CDR1 is SGHTA and CDR2 FQGNSA. Trimming removed 5 bases from V and 1 base from J, with 15 bases in between. This clone was seen only once. Authors' methods: Nucleated cell number was recorded as an estimate derived from reference gene primer amplification. TCRdb's copy holds only in-frame clones and misses some; the assay was immunoSEQ multiplex PCR. V and J calls and clone size are copied from that table; D and trimming were computed from the DNA. The sample holds about 220,000 clones, around 81% seen once. The sequenced material came from peripheral blood. The V gene is TRBV7-2, the J gene TRBJ1-5; the D is unclear. This TCR derives from a human donor in a cohort sampled during active COVID-19. CDR3 bases: TGTGCCAGCAGCCTCCGCCCCCGAGGGAGCAATCAGCCCCAGCATTTT. Translation: CASSLRPRGSNQPQHF.